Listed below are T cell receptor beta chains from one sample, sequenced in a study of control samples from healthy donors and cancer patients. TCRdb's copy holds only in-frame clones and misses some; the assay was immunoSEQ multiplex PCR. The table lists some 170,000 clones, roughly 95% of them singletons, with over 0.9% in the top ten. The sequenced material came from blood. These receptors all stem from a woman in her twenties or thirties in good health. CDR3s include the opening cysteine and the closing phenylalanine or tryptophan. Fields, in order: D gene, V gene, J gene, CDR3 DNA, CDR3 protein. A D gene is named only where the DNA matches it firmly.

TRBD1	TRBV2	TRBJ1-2	TGTGCCAGCACCAGCGGGACAGGGGACTATGGCTACACCTTC	CASTSGTGDYGYTF
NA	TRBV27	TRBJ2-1	TGTGCCAGCAGTTTTGACTACAATGAGCAGTTCTTC	CASSFDYNEQFF
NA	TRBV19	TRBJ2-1	TGTGCCAGTAGTCTCAGTTCCAATGAGCAGTTCTTC	CASSLSSNEQFF
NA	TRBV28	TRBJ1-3	TGTGCCAGCAGTTTAATGGACGGTAGCTCTGGAAACACCATATATTTT	CASSLMDGSSGNTIYF
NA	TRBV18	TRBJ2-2	TGTGCCAGCTCACCAGAAGAAAAGTCACCGGTAGGGCTGTTTTTT	CASSPEEKSPVGLFF
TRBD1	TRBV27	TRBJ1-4	TGTGCCAGCAGCAATACTTGGGACAGGGGATTGAAAAAACTGTTTTTT	CASSNTWDRGLKKLFF
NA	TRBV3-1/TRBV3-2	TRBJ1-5	TGTGCCAGCAGCCAAGTCGCAGGGAGCAATCAGCCCCAGCATTTT	CASSQVAGSNQPQHF
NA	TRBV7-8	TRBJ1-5	TGTGCCAGCAAAGGACTGGGAGCGAATCAGCCCCAGCATTTT	CASKGLGANQPQHF
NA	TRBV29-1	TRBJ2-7	TGCAGCGTTGAAGATGTCAGCTACGAGCAGTACTTC	CSVEDVSYEQYF
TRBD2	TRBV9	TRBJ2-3	TGTGCCAGCAGCCTTCGACTAGCGGGTTACACAGATACGCAGTATTTT	CASSLRLAGYTDTQYF
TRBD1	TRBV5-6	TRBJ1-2	TGTGCCAGCAGCTTGGCCGACAGGGACTATGGCTACACCTTC	CASSLADRDYGYTF
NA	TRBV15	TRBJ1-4	TGTGCCACCAGCAGTCTTGGGGGGCGCGGGGAAAAACTGTTTTTT	CATSSLGGRGEKLFF
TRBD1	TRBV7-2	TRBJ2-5	TGTGCCAGCAGCTCTAGAGGCAGGGGGCGGGAGACCCAGTACTTC	CASSSRGRGRETQYF
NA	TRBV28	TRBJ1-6	TGTGCCAGCAGTTTGGGTGGGCGGCCGAATTCACCCCTCCACTTT	CASSLGGRPNSPLHF
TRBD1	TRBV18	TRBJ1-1	TGTGCCAGCTCACCGGGACAGGGGGGTACTGAAGCTTTCTTT	CASSPGQGGTEAFF
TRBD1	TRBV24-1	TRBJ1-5	TGTGCCACCAGTGACGCTACAGGGGAGGGAGGCAATCAGCCCCAGCATTTT	CATSDATGEGGNQPQHF
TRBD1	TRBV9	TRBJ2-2	TGTGCCAGCAGCGTAGTGTCGGGCCAGGGGGCAGGGAACACCGGGGAGCTGTTTTTT	CASSVVSGQGAGNTGELFF
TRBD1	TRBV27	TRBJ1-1	TGTGCCAGCAGTTTATCCCTAGGAAGGACAGGGGCCACTGAAGCTTTCTTT	CASSLSLGRTGATEAFF
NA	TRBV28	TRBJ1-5	TGTGCCAGCAGCTCGATCATTCAAATCGGGGATCAGCCCCAGCATTTT	CASSSIIQIGDQPQHF
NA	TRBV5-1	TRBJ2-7	TGCGCCAGCGGAGACGGGAGCACCTACGAGCAGTACTTC	CASGDGSTYEQYF